The sequence of this T cell receptor (beta chain) was determined in a study of shared clonotypes between healthy human individuals. Only in-frame clones appear in the TCRdb table, and some are missing; sequencing was by immunoSEQ multiplex PCR. This sample has about half a million clones, with about 74% found just once. The CDR3 has 18 amino acids. Looked up from germline, CDR1 is LNHDA and CDR2 is SQIVND (reference sequence). V dropped 6 bases and J dropped 1 base, with 25 bases sitting between them. The sample was PBMCs. The V and J genes are TRBV19 and TRBJ2-7; weak D call: TRBD1 (6 bases). The source of this sequence is a woman aged 35 to 49 in good health. Some clones in this sample may be carry-over from other donors' samples. The CDR3 loop reads CASSVLSPTGQGSYEQYF. The CDR3 region has the DNA TGTGCCAGTAGCGTACTGTCCCCGACAGGCCAGGGATCCTACGAGCAGTACTTC.